These 12 T cell receptor beta chains originate from one sample sequenced in a study of technical replicates of blood from a handful of donors. The protocol was immunoSEQ multiplex PCR, while the TCRdb copy is restricted to in-frame clones and leaves out a portion. Among about 75,000 clones listed, over 80% were seen once. The specimen was T cells isolated from PBMCs. Receptors were obtained from a human donor in good health.

As to this clone: An end of the junction does not agree with germline; a read error may underlie this. The chain recombines TRBV27 with TRBJ2-7, with 7 bases fitting TRBD1. This CDR3 comprises 14 residues. Germline values: CDR1 MNHEY, CDR2 SMNVEV (reference sequence). CDR3 sequence: CASSLFTGAGQQYF. As DNA, the CDR3 is TGTGCCAGCAGCTTATTTACAGGGGCTGGCCAGCAGTACTTC.

The V gene is TRBV5-4, the J gene TRBJ2-3; the D gene is possibly TRBD1 (5 bases). V gave up 2 bases and J gave up 4 bases, with 8 bases separating them. Germline V CDR1 and CDR2: SGHNT, YYREEE (reference sequence). The length of the CDR3 is 13 residues. For the CDR3, the DNA is TGTGCCAGCAGCTTTGCCAGGGCAGATACGCAGTATTTT. Translating it yields CASSFARADTQYF.

The CDR3 loop reads CASSWGQGDETQYF. The CDR3 DNA sequence: TGTGCCAGCAGTTGGGGACAGGGTGACGAGACCCAGTACTTC. The rearrangement uses TRBV6-6 and TRBJ2-5; 9 bases fit TRBD1. J gave up 5 bases and V 4 bases, and 5 bases lay outside the gene matches. The CDR3 extends over 14 amino acids. The germline CDR1 and CDR2 sequences are MNHNY and SVGAGI (reference sequence).

CDR3 sequence reads: CASSLGDQGQPQHF. The CDR3 DNA follows: TGTGCCAGCAGTTTAGGGGATCAGGGTCAGCCCCAGCATTTT. This rearrangement joins TRBV6-6 to TRBJ1-5; D possibly corresponds to TRBD1 (5 bases). Trimming pared 4 bases from V and 6 bases from J, leaving 13 bases between. This CDR3 spans 14 amino acids. Germline V lookup: CDR1 MNHNY, CDR2 SVGAGI (reference sequence).

This clone was observed once. The chain joins TRBV27 to TRBJ1-5, with no clear D. Looked up from germline, CDR1 is MNHEY and CDR2 is SMNVEV (reference sequence). V shed 7 bases and J shed 0 bases, with 13 bases lying between them. The CDR3 totals 15 residues. CDR3 in DNA: TGTGCCAGCACCTTGGAGCGAGATAGCAATCAGCCCCAGCATTTT. This encodes CASTLERDSNQPQHF.

The chain combines TRBV5-1 with TRBJ2-1, with 8 bases aligning to TRBD2. CDR3 size: 17 residues. The germline CDR1 and CDR2 sequences are SGHRS and YFSETQ. The junction had 11 bases not matched to a gene; V was cut back by 1 base and J by 5 bases. The CDR3 is CASSLPWAAGVHNEQFF. The CDR3 DNA follows: TGCGCCAGCAGCTTGCCTTGGGCAGCGGGAGTTCACAATGAGCAGTTCTTC.

Written as DNA, the CDR3 is TGTGCCAGCAGCTTACCACAGGGGGGGATCCACGAGCAGTACTTC. Its protein product is CASSLPQGGIHEQYF. The V call is TRBV11-1, the J call TRBJ2-7; D might be TRBD1 (8 bases). V dropped 2 bases and J dropped 5 bases, with 16 bases sitting between them. This CDR3 is built from 15 residues. Germline V gives CDR1 SGHAT, CDR2 FQDESV (reference sequence).

The rearrangement joins TRBV7-9 to TRBJ2-7; 14 positions agree with TRBD2. V gave up 4 bases and J gave up 2 bases; unmatched junction bases: 7. The CDR3 contains 17 residues. Germline CDR1 reads SEHNR; CDR2 reads FQNEAQ (reference sequence). DNA for the CDR3: TGTGCCAGCAGCTCGTGGACTAGCGGGAGGACGGCCTACGAGCAGTACTTC. Residues: CASSSWTSGRTAYEQYF.

V is TRBV5-1 and J is TRBJ2-1; 8 positions agree with TRBD2. This CDR3 has 14 amino acids. Germline V gene sequence: CDR1 SGHRS, CDR2 YFSETQ. After removal of 2 bases from V and 8 bases from J, the junction contained 6 bases not matched to a gene. This CDR3 reads CASSFLDSGDEQFF. CDR3 bases: TGCGCCAGCAGCTTTCTTGATAGCGGGGATGAGCAGTTCTTC. Looking up the rest from reference TRBV5-1 and TRBJ2-1 gives the full variable domain: KAGVTQTPRYLIKTRGQQVTLSCSPISGHRSVSWYQQTPGQGLQFLFEYFSETQRNKGNFPGRFSGRQFSNSRSEMNVSTLELGDSALYLCASSFLDSGDEQFFGPGTRLTVL.

The V and J genes are TRBV5-1 and TRBJ2-3, with a possible D match to TRBD2 (5 bases). Germline CDR1 is SGHRS and CDR2 is YFSETQ. V was clipped by 4 bases and J by 4 bases, with 19 bases between them. This CDR3 spans 16 amino acids. The DNA for the CDR3 is TGCGCCAGCAGCCCCGACTTCTCTGGGAGCGCAGATACGCAGTATTTT. It translates to CASSPDFSGSADTQYF.

The V gene is TRBV5-1, the J gene TRBJ2-7, with D uncertain. Trimming removed 2 bases at V and 3 bases at J, with 18 bases between. CDR1 SGHRS and CDR2 YFSETQ come from the germline V gene. The CDR3 covers 16 residues. CDR3 nucleotides: TGCGCCAGCAGCTTATCACCGGGTCTAGAGGTCTACGAGCAGTACTTC. Its protein is CASSLSPGLEVYEQYF.

Details on this clone: Sequence at one end of the junction differs from germline and may be a read error. The chain uses TRBV2 and TRBJ1-1; no clear D gene. Germline CDR1 SNHLY, CDR2 FYNNEI. There are 13 residues in the CDR3. CDR3 loop: CASSPQLRGSVLF. The CDR3 DNA follows: TGTGCCAGCAGCCCACAGTTACGGGGATCGGTTCTCTTT.